A single TCR beta chain is shown here with its context. The record originates from a study of blood T cell repertoires in COVID-19. The CDR3 length is 15 residues. J was trimmed by 4 bases and V by 0 bases; bases with no gene match: 6. The germline V gene has CDR1 SGHRS and CDR2 YFSETQ. The table came from immunoSEQ multiplex PCR; TCRdb's copy has only in-frame clones and leaves some out. The sample holds more than 300,000 clones, 80% to 90% seen once. This TCR was sampled from a man aged 25 to 40 who had recovered from COVID-19. The genes are TRBV5-1 and TRBJ1-1; 7 nucleotides align to TRBD1. Input material: PBMCs or T cells enriched from blood (not recorded which). CDR3 DNA: TGCGCCAGCAGCTTGGTAAACCAGGGGGGCACTGAAGCTTTCTTT. Translation: CASSLVNQGGTEAFF. The full variable domain, rest sourced from reference TRBV5-1 and TRBJ1-1, is KAGVTQTPRYLIKTRGQQVTLSCSPISGHRSVSWYQQTPGQGLQFLFEYFSETQRNKGNFPGRFSGRQFSNSRSEMNVSTLELGDSALYLCASSLVNQGGTEAFFGQGTRLTVV.